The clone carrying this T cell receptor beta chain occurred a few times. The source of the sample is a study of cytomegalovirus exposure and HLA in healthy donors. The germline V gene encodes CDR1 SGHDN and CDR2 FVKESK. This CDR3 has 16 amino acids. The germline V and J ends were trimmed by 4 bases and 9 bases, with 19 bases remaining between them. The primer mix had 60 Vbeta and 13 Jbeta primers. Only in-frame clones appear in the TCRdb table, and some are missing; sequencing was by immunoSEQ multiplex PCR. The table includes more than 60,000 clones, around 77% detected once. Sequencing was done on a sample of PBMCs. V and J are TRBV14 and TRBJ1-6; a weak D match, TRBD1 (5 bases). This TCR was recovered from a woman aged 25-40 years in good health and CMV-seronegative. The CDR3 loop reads CASSRYGRQGGSPLHF. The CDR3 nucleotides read TGTGCCAGCAGCCGTTATGGTAGGCAGGGAGGTTCACCCCTCCACTTT.